This is a list of T cell receptor beta chains from one sample in a study of blood T cell repertoires in COVID-19. Sequencing was performed with immunoSEQ multiplex PCR; in TCRdb, only in-frame clones are kept and a portion is missing. This sample has 200,000 to 300,000 clones, with about 86% found just once. The specimen was PBMCs or T cells enriched from blood (not recorded which). These receptors originate from a woman between 40 and 50 years old with acute COVID-19. Both conserved end residues are part of each CDR3. Each record gives: D gene, J gene, V gene, clone size, CDR3 protein, CDR3 DNA. D genes are given only for firm matches. Clone size is shown for a subset of rows, as once, few, many or a class of expanded clone.

>.|TRBJ1-2|TRBV27|.
CASSSGFGGYTF
TGTGCCAGCAGCTCAGGGTTCGGAGGCTACACCTTC
>.|TRBJ2-1|TRBV21-1|.
CASSKGLYSYNEQFF
TGTGCCAGCAGCAAAGGGCTTTACTCCTACAATGAGCAGTTCTTC
>.|TRBJ1-1|TRBV5-1|few
CASSLDPGDTEAFF
TGCGCCAGCAGCTTGGATCCAGGGGATACTGAAGCTTTCTTT
>.|TRBJ2-1|TRBV18|.
CASSQLPLSSYNEQFF
TGTGCCAGCTCACAACTACCCCTCTCCTCCTACAATGAGCAGTTCTTC
>TRBD2|TRBJ2-7|TRBV29-1|.
CSVEAPSGANYEQYF
TGCAGCGTTGAAGCCCCCAGCGGGGCTAACTACGAGCAGTACTTC
>TRBD2|TRBJ2-1|TRBV27|.
CASSLDGRAYNEQFF
TGTGCCAGCAGTTTGGACGGGAGGGCCTACAATGAGCAGTTCTTC
>.|TRBJ2-4|TRBV6-1|.
CATEQNQRDIQYF
TGTGCCACCGAACAGAACCAGAGGGACATTCAGTACTTC
>.|TRBJ2-3|TRBV9|.
CASSVGGLSGQYF
TGTGCCAGCAGCGTAGGAGGACTCTCAGGCCAGTATTTT
>TRBD2|TRBJ2-1|TRBV18|.
CASSTTSGMIDEQFF
TGTGCCAGCTCAACGACTAGCGGGATGATTGATGAGCAGTTCTTC
>TRBD1|TRBJ2-7|TRBV27|few
CASSPTRGRGPSYEQYF
TGTGCCAGCAGCCCTACCAGGGGCAGGGGGCCCTCCTACGAGCAGTACTTC
>.|TRBJ1-4|TRBV15|.
CATSRARTNEKLFF
TGTGCCACCAGCAGAGCGAGGACTAATGAAAAACTGTTTTTT
>TRBD1|TRBJ2-7|TRBV3-1/TRBV3-2|.
CASSLVWDRGSSEQYF
TGTGCCAGCAGCCTTGTTTGGGACAGGGGTTCTTCCGAGCAGTACTTC
>TRBD1|TRBJ2-7|TRBV11-2|.
CASSLLVVAGGSYEQYF
TGTGCCAGCAGCTTATTAGTAGTTGCAGGGGGCTCCTACGAGCAGTACTTC
>TRBD2|TRBJ2-1|TRBV7-8|.
CASSLGLAYNEQFF
TGTGCCAGCAGCTTGGGACTAGCATACAATGAGCAGTTCTTC
>.|TRBJ2-1|TRBV9|few
CASSVGGLNNEQFF
TGTGCCAGCAGCGTTGGAGGGTTGAACAATGAGCAGTTCTTC
>.|TRBJ1-6|TRBV19|.
CASSVWGTNSPLHF
TGTGCCAGTAGTGTTTGGGGGACAAATTCACCCCTCCACTTT
>.|TRBJ1-5|TRBV15|.
CATSRVRQVYSNQPQHF
TGTGCCACCAGCAGAGTAAGGCAGGTTTATAGCAATCAGCCCCAGCATTTT
>.|TRBJ1-1|TRBV6-4|.
CASSVDIWTSEAFF
TGTGCCAGCAGTGTGGACATATGGACAAGTGAAGCTTTCTTT
>.|TRBJ2-1|TRBV2|.
CASSASASGEQFF
TGTGCCAGCAGTGCTTCGGCTAGTGGCGAGCAGTTCTTC
>TRBD2|TRBJ2-7|TRBV5-1|.
CASSLSGGSYEQYF
TGCGCCAGCAGCTTAAGCGGGGGTTCCTACGAGCAGTACTTC
>.|TRBJ1-1|TRBV7-9|.
CASVNKRGLEAFF
TGTGCCAGCGTTAACAAGAGAGGTTTGGAGGCTTTCTTT
>.|TRBJ2-1|TRBV7-6|.
CASSLSEGDSYNEQFF
TGTGCCAGCAGCTTATCCGAGGGTGACTCCTACAATGAGCAGTTCTTC
>TRBD1|TRBJ1-5|TRBV19|.
CASSPGQLSNQPQHF
TGTGCCAGTAGTCCGGGACAGCTTAGCAATCAGCCCCAGCATTTT
>.|TRBJ1-2|TRBV29-1|.
CSVEMGRNYGYTF
TGCAGCGTTGAAATGGGGCGGAACTATGGCTACACCTTC
>TRBD1|TRBJ2-1|TRBV5-6|.
CASSDRDRENEQFF
TGTGCCAGCAGCGACCGGGACAGGGAAAATGAGCAGTTCTTC
>TRBD1|TRBJ1-1|TRBV5-1|.
CASSLAGQGRSMAFF
TGCGCCAGCAGCTTGGCGGGACAGGGACGGTCAATGGCTTTCTTT
>TRBD2|TRBJ2-7|TRBV15|.
CATSRGLAGAYEQYF
TGTGCCACCAGCCGGGGACTAGCGGGAGCCTACGAGCAGTACTTC